This paragraph covers one T cell receptor beta chain sequence. The sample is drawn from a study of blood T cell repertoires in COVID-19. In the study overall: Some COVID-19 samples were acute and others convalescent; all came from the United States, Italy and Spain. Nucleic acid was either cDNA or gDNA, and it came from T cells, B-cell-depleted T cells, or PBMCs.

CDR3 length: 14 amino acids. The germline gives CDR1 LNHDA, CDR2 SQIVND (reference sequence). The authors' processing: How many nucleated cells were present was estimated from reference gene primer amplification. The table came from immunoSEQ multiplex PCR; TCRdb's copy has only in-frame clones and leaves some out. Clone size and V and J calls were adopted from that table, with D and trimming inferred from the DNA. The sample includes roughly 87,000 clones, around 90% of them seen just once. The sequence was obtained from a man aged 35 to 55 with acute or convalescent COVID-19. The chain couples TRBV19 to TRBJ2-5, with TRBD2 as a possible D gene (6 bases). The sample taken for sequencing was peripheral blood. This CDR3 reads CASGVGSRQETQYF. The CDR3 bases are TGTGCAAGTGGGGTCGGGAGTCGCCAAGAGACCCAGTACTTC.